This T cell receptor beta chain was identified in a study of beta chain features in type 1 diabetes. Regarding the study as a whole: Shortening of TCRB CDR3s, moderate but significant, appeared in all four CD4+ subsets of Type 1 diabetes patients.

A remark on this clone: Its matching antigen is unknown.

The authors reverse transcribed all of the isolated RNA, so sequencing captured expressed TCRB transcripts. Profiling relied on immunoSEQ multiplex PCR, and the TCRdb table lists in-frame clones only, not all of them. The sample lists 50,000 or so clones, roughly two fifths seen once, with approximately 1.4% in the top ten. J gave up 0 bases and V 4 bases, and 7 bases lay outside the gene matches. CDR1 MGHRA and CDR2 YSYEKL come from the germline V gene. This CDR3 has 17 residues. This sequence originates from a man aged 30 to 45 with type 1 diabetes. The sequenced material came from Tregs from blood. The gene calls are TRBV4-1 and TRBJ2-1; 9 bases are a match to TRBD2. The CDR3 DNA reads as TGCGCCAGCAGCCCTCGGGGTAGCGGGAGCTCCTACAATGAGCAGTTCTTC. Amino acids: CASSPRGSGSSYNEQFF.